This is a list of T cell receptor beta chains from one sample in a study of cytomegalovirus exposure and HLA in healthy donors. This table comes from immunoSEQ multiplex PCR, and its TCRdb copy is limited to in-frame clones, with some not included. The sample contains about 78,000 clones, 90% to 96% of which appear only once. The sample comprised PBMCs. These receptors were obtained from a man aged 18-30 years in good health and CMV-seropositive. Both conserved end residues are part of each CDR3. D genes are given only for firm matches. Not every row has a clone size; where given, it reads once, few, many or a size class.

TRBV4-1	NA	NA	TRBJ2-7	TGCGCCAGCAGCCCAATGACTCCCGCCTACGAGCAGTACTTC	CASSPMTPAYEQYF
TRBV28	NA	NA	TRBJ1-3	TGTGCCAGCAGTTTTGGAGGGATGTCTGGAAACACCATATATTTT	CASSFGGMSGNTIYF
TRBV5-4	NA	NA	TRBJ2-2	TGTGCCAGCAGCTCGGGACACCACACCGGGGAGCTGTTTTTT	CASSSGHHTGELFF
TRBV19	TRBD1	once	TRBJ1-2	TGTGCCAGTAGCCTAGGGACAGGGTCCTATGGCTACACCTTC	CASSLGTGSYGYTF
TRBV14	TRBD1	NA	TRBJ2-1	TGTGCCAGCAGCCACAACCAGGGGGCTAATGAGCAGTTCTTC	CASSHNQGANEQFF
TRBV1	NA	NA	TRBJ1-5	TGCACCAGCAGCCAAGATCTGGGGAGAAGAATTGGTGTAGACGACAATCAGCCCCAGCATTTT	CTSSQDLGRRIGVDDNQPQHF
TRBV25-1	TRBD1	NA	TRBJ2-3	TGTGCCAGCAGAGACCGACAGGGGGGCACAGATACGCAGTATTTT	CASRDRQGGTDTQYF
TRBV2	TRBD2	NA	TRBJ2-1	TGTGCCAGCAGTGACTTGCCGGGAGGTCGCTACAATGAGCAGTTCTTC	CASSDLPGGRYNEQFF
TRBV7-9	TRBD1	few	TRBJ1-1	TGTGCCAGCAGCTCTGGCGTCGGACAGGGTGGGAACACTGAAGCTTTCTTT	CASSSGVGQGGNTEAFF
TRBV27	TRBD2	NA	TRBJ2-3	TGTGCCAGCAGGGATAGACTAGCGGGAGAGGGCACAGATACGCAGTATTTT	CASRDRLAGEGTDTQYF
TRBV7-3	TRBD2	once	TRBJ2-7	TGTGCCAGCAGCCCGGTTGCCGCGGGAGGAGTTGACGAGCAGTACTTC	CASSPVAAGGVDEQYF
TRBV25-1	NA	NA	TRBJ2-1	TGTGCCAGCAGACAGGGTTACCACAATGAGCAGTTCTTC	CASRQGYHNEQFF
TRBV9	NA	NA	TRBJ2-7	TGTGCCAGCAGCGTAGAAACAGACTACGAGCAGTACTTC	CASSVETDYEQYF
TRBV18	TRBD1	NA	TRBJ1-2	TGTGCCAGCTCACCGAACGAGGGACAGGGACCTGGCTACACCTTC	CASSPNEGQGPGYTF
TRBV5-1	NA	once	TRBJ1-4	TGCGCCAGCAGGCGGGAGATTAATGAAAAACTGTTTTTT	CASRREINEKLFF
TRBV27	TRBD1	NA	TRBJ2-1	TGTGCCAGCAGTTTCGTCCTGGGACAGGGCCCCTACAATGAGCAGTTCTTC	CASSFVLGQGPYNEQFF
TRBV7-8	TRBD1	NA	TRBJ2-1	TGTGCCAGCAGAGTTGGACAGGGGGCCGACAATGAGCAGTTCTTC	CASRVGQGADNEQFF
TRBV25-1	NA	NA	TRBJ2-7	TGTGCCAGCAGTGAATACGGACAAAAGGAGCAGTACTTC	CASSEYGQKEQYF
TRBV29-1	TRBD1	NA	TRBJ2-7	TGCAGCGTTACAGGACAGGGAGAATACGAGCAGTACTTC	CSVTGQGEYEQYF
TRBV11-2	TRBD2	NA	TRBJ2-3	TGTGCCAGCAGCTTAGGTCTTGCGGGAGCAGATACGCAGTATTTT	CASSLGLAGADTQYF
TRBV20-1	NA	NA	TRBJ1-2	TGCAGTGCTCCACCGTCGCGGGGCTACACCTTC	CSAPPSRGYTF
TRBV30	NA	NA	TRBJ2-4	TGTGCCTGGAGTGGTAGAACAGTTCAGTACTTC	CAWSGRTVQYF
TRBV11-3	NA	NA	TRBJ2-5	TGTGCCAGCAGTAAAGACACGTTTGAGTCCCAGTACTTC	CASSKDTFESQYF
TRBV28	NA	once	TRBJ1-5	TGTGCCAGCCGATACGAGGGTCTTCGGAATCAGCCCCAGCATTTT	CASRYEGLRNQPQHF
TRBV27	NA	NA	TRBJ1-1	TGTGCCAGCAGTTTACGGGTGGACACTGAAGCTTTCTTT	CASSLRVDTEAFF
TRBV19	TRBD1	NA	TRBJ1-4	TGTGCCAGTAGTATCGAGTGGGACAGGGCTGCAACTAATGAAAAACTGTTTTTT	CASSIEWDRAATNEKLFF
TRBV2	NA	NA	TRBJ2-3	TGTGCCAGTGCTACTAGCACAGATACGCAGTATTTT	CASATSTDTQYF
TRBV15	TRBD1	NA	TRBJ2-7	TGTGCCACCACCAGGGACAGGGGCATTTTCGAGCAGTACTTC	CATTRDRGIFEQYF
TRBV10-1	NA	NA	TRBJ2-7	TGCGCCAGCAGTGCCCGGGCGGGAACCTACGAGCAGTACTTC	CASSARAGTYEQYF
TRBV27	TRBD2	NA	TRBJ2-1	TGTGCCAGCAGTTCCACTAGCGGGAGGGCAGTTGAGCAGTTCTTC	CASSSTSGRAVEQFF
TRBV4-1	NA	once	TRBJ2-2	TGCGCCAGCAGAGGGGAATCCGGGGAGCTGTTTTTT	CASRGESGELFF
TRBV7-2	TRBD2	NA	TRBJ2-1	TGTGCCAGCAGCTTAAGGACTAGCGGGAGTTTCGAGCAGTTCTTC	CASSLRTSGSFEQFF
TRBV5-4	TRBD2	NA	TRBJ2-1	TGTGCCAGCAGTGGACTAGCGGCTTACAATGAGCAGTTCTTC	CASSGLAAYNEQFF
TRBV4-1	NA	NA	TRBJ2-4	TGCGCCAGCACTGACGACGGGATGACGAACATTCAGTACTTC	CASTDDGMTNIQYF
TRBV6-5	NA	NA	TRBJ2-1	TGTGCCAGCAGCCGCGATGATGAGCAGTTCTTC	CASSRDDEQFF
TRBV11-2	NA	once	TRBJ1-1	TGTGCCAGCAGCTTCCCCGAACAGGGACCGAACACTGAAGCTTTCTTT	CASSFPEQGPNTEAFF